This T cell receptor beta chain stems from a study of blood T cells in healthy people across ages. A second about 7 to 11 cycle PCR used barcoded and J-beta primers. TCRdb reanalysed the 5' RACE reads using MiXCR and keeps one entry per CDR3 protein. Among hundreds of thousands of distinct CDR3 sequences listed, more than 45% were seen once. This CDR3 is 15 amino acids long. J was trimmed by 1 base and V by 1 base; bases with no gene match: 2. CDR1 is LGHDT, CDR2 YNNKEL, per germline (reference sequence). The sequence came from an older man in good health. The V gene is TRBV3-1, the J gene TRBJ1-1, with 8 bases that match TRBD1. What was sequenced was blood. In nucleotides, the CDR3 is TGTGCCAGCAGCCAAGCAGGGGGCCCGAACACTGAAGCTTTCTTT. Protein sequence: CASSQAGGPNTEAFF. The entire variable domain, with the rest obtained from reference TRBV3-1 and TRBJ1-1, is as follows: DTAVSQTPKYLVTQMGNDKSIKCEQNLGHDTMYWYKQDSKKFLKIMFSYNNKELIINETVPNRFSPKSPDKAHLNLHINSLELGDSAVYFCASSQAGGPNTEAFFGQGTRLTVV.